A selection of T cell receptor beta chains follows, all from one sample in a study of T cell changes during pregnancy in multiple sclerosis. The protocol was immunoSEQ multiplex PCR, while the TCRdb copy is restricted to in-frame clones and leaves out a portion. The sample lists 40,000 to 60,000 clones; nearly 95% were seen once. Sequenced here: peripheral blood, sampled after pregnancy. The receptor source for this set is a female donor with multiple sclerosis, enrolled in a pregnancy study. CDR3s include the opening cysteine and the closing phenylalanine or tryptophan. D genes are given only for firm matches. Some rows mark clone size as missing; the rest say once, few, many or name a class of expanded clone.

.	TRBJ1-1	.	TRBV5-4	CASGMNTEAFF	TGTGCCAGCGGCATGAACACTGAAGCTTTCTTT
.	TRBJ2-3	TRBD2	TRBV7-2	CASSLVPGLGTDTQYF	TGTGCCAGCAGCTTAGTGCCGGGACTAGGGACAGATACGCAGTATTTT
.	TRBJ2-5	TRBD2	TRBV7-2	CASSLSSSGVVGTQYF	TGTGCCAGCAGCTTATCGTCTAGCGGAGTGGTGGGGACCCAGTACTTC
.	TRBJ1-3	TRBD1	TRBV2	CASSAVGTAVSSGNTIYF	TGTGCCAGCAGTGCTGTCGGGACAGCGGTTAGCTCTGGAAACACCATATATTTT
.	TRBJ2-3	.	TRBV7-2	CASSSTGTQGDTQYF	TGTGCCAGCAGCTCGACTGGTACTCAGGGGGATACGCAGTATTTT
.	TRBJ1-2	TRBD1	TRBV15	CATRGGQGLYGYTF	TGTGCCACTAGGGGGGGACAGGGACTCTATGGCTACACCTTC
.	TRBJ2-6	.	TRBV6-1	CASSEAQGGANVLTF	TGTGCCAGCAGTGAAGCGCAGGGTGGGGCCAACGTCCTGACTTTC
.	TRBJ2-7	.	TRBV14	CASSQDLSQSYEQYF	TGTGCCAGCAGCCAAGATCTTTCGCAGTCCTACGAGCAGTACTTC
.	TRBJ2-3	TRBD1	TRBV9	CASSIRTGYTDTQYF	TGTGCCAGCAGCATTCGGACAGGATACACAGATACGCAGTATTTT
.	TRBJ2-1	.	TRBV7-2	CASSLDGVESREQFF	TGTGCCAGCAGCTTAGACGGGGTGGAATCGCGGGAGCAGTTCTTC
.	TRBJ2-5	TRBD2	TRBV10-3	CAISEGGGASETQYF	TGTGCCATCAGTGAAGGCGGGGGGGCCTCGGAGACCCAGTACTTC
.	TRBJ1-4	TRBD1	TRBV2	CASSWTGGNEKLFF	TGTGCCAGCAGTTGGACAGGAGGGAATGAAAAACTGTTTTTT
.	TRBJ1-4	.	TRBV20-1	CSARGAGGLFF	TGCAGTGCTAGGGGAGCAGGAGGGCTGTTTTTT
.	TRBJ1-6	.	TRBV25-1	CASSDRANSPLHF	TGTGCCAGCAGTGACAGGGCTAATTCACCCCTCCACTTT
once	TRBJ2-3	TRBD2	TRBV6-6	CASMKGGGGGDTQYF	TGTGCCAGCATGAAAGGCGGGGGGGGAGGGGATACGCAGTATTTT
.	TRBJ2-1	TRBD1	TRBV9	CASSGPTGGHNEQFF	TGTGCCAGCAGCGGCCCAACAGGGGGCCACAATGAGCAGTTCTTC
.	TRBJ1-1	.	TRBV14	CASSLRTDRNTEAFF	TGTGCCAGCAGCCTCCGGACAGACCGAAACACTGAAGCTTTCTTT
.	TRBJ1-6	TRBD1	TRBV9	CASSVGETGGSPLHF	TGTGCCAGCAGCGTAGGGGAGACAGGGGGTTCACCCCTCCACTTT
.	TRBJ2-3	TRBD2	TRBV4-3	CASSFREGDTQYF	TGCGCCAGCAGCTTTAGGGAGGGAGATACGCAGTATTTT